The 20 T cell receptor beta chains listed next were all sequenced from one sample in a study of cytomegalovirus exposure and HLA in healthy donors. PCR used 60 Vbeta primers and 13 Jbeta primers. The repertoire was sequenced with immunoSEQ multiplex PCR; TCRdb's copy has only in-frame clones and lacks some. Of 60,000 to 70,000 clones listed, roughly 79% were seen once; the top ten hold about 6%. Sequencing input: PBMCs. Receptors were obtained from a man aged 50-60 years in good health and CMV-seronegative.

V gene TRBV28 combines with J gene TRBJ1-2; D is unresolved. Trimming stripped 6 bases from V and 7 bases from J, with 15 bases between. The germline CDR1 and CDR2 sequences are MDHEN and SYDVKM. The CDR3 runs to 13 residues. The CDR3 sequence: CASRFDSSPGYTF. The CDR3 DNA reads TGTGCCAGCAGATTCGACTCCAGCCCTGGCTACACCTTC.

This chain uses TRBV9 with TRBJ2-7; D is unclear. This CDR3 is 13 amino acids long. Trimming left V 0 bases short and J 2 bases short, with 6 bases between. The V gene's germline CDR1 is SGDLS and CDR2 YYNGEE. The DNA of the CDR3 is TGTGCCAGCAGCGTAGCTCCAGCCTACGAGCAGTACTTC. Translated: CASSVAPAYEQYF.

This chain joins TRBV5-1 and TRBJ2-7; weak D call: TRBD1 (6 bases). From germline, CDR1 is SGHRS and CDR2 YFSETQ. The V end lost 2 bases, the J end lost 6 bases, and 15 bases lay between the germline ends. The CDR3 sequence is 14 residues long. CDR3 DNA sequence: TGCGCCAGCAGCTTTAGAGGGGGTTGGAGCGAGCAGTACTTC. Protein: CASSFRGGWSEQYF.

The CDR3 protein is CASRGQGAGGNTIYF. Here the CDR3 DNA reads TGTGCCAGCAGGGGACAGGGGGCCGGTGGAAACACCATATATTTT. The chain carries TRBV27 and TRBJ1-3, with 12 bases aligning to TRBD1. Losses at the gene ends were 6 bases for V and 3 bases for J; bases not matched to a gene: 3. Germline assignment: CDR1 MNHEY and CDR2 SMNVEV (reference sequence). The CDR3 is made up of 15 amino acids.

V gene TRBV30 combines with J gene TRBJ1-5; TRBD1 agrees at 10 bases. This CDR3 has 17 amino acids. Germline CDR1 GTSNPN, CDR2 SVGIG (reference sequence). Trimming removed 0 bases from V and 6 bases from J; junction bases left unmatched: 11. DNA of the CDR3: TGTGCCTGGAGTGTAAGTACACGGACAGGGGGACGTCAGCCCCAGCATTTT. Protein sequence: CAWSVSTRTGGRQPQHF.

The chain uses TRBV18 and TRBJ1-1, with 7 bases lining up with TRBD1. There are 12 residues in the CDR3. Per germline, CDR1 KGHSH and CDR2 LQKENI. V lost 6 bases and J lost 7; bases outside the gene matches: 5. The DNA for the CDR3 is TGTGCCAGCTCGCACCGGGACAGTGAAGCTTTCTTT. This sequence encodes CASSHRDSEAFF. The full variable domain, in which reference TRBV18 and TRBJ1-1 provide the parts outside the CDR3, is NAGVMQNPRHLVRRRGQEARLRCSPMKGHSHVYWYRQLPEEGLKFMVYLQKENIIDESGMPKERFSAEFPKEGPSILRIQQVVRGDSAAYFCASSHRDSEAFFGQGTRLTVV.

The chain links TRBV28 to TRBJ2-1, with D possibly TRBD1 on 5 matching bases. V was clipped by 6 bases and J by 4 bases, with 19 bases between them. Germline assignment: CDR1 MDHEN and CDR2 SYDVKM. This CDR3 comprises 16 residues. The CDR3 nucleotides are TGTGCCAGCAGACCAAACCCAGGGCAGGGTTACAATGAGCAGTTCTTC. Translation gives CASRPNPGQGYNEQFF.

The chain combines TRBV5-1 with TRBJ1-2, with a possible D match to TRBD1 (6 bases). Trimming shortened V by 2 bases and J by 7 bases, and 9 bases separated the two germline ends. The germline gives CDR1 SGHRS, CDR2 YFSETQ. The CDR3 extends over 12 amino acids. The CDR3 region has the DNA TGCGCCAGCAGCTTAGGACAGCCTGGCTACACCTTC. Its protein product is CASSLGQPGYTF.

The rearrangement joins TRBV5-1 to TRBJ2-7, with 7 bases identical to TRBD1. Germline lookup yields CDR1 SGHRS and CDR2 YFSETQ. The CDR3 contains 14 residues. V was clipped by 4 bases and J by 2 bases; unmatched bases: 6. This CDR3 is CASSIRQGPYEQYF. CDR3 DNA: TGCGCCAGCAGCATCCGACAGGGTCCCTACGAGCAGTACTTC.

In DNA form, the CDR3 reads TGTGCCAGCTCACGACAGGGTGATAATTCACCCCTCCACTTT. Translated: CASSRQGDNSPLHF. V is TRBV18 and J is TRBJ1-6; 7 bases match TRBD1. The CDR3 length is 14 residues. The V gene's germline CDR1 is KGHSH and CDR2 LQKENI. V lost 4 bases, J lost 5 bases, and 2 bases stayed unmatched.

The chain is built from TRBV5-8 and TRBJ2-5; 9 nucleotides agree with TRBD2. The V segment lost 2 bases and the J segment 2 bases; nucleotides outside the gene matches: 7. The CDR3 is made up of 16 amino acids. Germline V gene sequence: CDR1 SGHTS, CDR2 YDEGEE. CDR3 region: CASSLLLRGGQETQYF. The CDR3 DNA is TGTGCCAGCAGCTTACTATTGCGGGGGGGTCAAGAGACCCAGTACTTC.

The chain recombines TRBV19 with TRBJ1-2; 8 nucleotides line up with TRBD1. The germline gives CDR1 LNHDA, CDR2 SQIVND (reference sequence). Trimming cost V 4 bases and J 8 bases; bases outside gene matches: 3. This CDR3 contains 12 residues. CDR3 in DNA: TGTGCCAGTAGTACCGGACAGGGCGGCTACACCTTC. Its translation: CASSTGQGGYTF.

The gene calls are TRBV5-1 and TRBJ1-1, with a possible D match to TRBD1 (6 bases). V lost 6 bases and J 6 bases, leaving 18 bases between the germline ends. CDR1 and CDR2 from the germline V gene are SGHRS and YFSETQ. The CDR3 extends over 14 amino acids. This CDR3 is CASNQKQGTSEAFF. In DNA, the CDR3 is TGCGCCAGCAATCAGAAACAGGGAACCTCTGAAGCTTTCTTT.

CDR3 sequence (DNA): TGCGCCAGCAGCCCCGGGACAGGCCCCGGAGATACGCAGTATTTT. Translating gives CASSPGTGPGDTQYF. This sequence joins TRBV5-1 and TRBJ2-3; 8 positions agree with TRBD1. Germline lookup yields CDR1 SGHRS and CDR2 YFSETQ. CDR3 length: 15 amino acids. V shed 4 bases, J shed 5 bases, and the junction held 9 bases outside the gene matches. The complete variable domain, with remaining parts taken from reference TRBV5-1 and TRBJ2-3, reads KAGVTQTPRYLIKTRGQQVTLSCSPISGHRSVSWYQQTPGQGLQFLFEYFSETQRNKGNFPGRFSGRQFSNSRSEMNVSTLELGDSALYLCASSPGTGPGDTQYFGPGTRLTVL.

This CDR3 is CASSEYGGEAFF. CDR3 bases: TGTGCCAGCAGTGAATATGGGGGGGAAGCTTTCTTT. The chain has TRBV2 and TRBJ1-1; the D gene is possibly TRBD1 (5 bases). The CDR3 spans 12 residues. Trimming pared 2 bases from V and 8 bases from J, leaving 9 bases between. The germline CDR1 and CDR2 sequences are SNHLY and FYNNEI.

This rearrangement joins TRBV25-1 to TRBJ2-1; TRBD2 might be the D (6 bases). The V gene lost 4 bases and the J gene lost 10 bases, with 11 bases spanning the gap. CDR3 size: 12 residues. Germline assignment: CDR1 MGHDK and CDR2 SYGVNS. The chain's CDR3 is CASSVLANEQFF. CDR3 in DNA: TGTGCCAGCAGTGTACTAGCAAACGAGCAGTTCTTC.

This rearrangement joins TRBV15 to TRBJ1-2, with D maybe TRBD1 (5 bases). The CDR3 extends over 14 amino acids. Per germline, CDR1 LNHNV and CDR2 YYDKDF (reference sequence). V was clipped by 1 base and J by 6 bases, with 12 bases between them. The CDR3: CATSRAGGENGYTF. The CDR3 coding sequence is TGTGCCACCAGCAGAGCTGGAGGGGAAAATGGCTACACCTTC. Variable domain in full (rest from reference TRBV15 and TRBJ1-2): DAMVIQNPRYQVTQFGKPVTLSCSQTLNHNVMYWYQQKSSQAPKLLFHYYDKDFNNEADTPDNFQSRRPNTSFCFLDIRSPGLGDTAMYLCATSRAGGENGYTFGSGTRLTVV.

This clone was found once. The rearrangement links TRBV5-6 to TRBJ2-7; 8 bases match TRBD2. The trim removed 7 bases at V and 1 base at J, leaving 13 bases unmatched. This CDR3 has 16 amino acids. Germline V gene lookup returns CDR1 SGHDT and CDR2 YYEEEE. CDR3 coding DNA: TGTGCCAGCCTCCGAAGGGTAGCGGGAAGTTCCTACGAGCAGTACTTC. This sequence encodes CASLRRVAGSSYEQYF.

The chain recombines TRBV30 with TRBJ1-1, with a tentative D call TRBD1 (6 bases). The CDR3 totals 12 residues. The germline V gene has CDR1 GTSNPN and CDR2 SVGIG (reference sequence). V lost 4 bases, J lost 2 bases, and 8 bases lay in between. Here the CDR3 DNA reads TGTGCCTGGACACAGGGAAACACTGAAGCTTTCTTT. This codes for CAWTQGNTEAFF.

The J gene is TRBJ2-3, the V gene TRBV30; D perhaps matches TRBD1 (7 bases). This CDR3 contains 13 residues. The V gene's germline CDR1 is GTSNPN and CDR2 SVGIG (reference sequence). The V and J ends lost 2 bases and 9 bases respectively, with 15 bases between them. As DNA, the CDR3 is TGTGCCTGGAGTAATCTGGCAGGGGGGACGCAGTATTTT. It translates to CAWSNLAGGTQYF.